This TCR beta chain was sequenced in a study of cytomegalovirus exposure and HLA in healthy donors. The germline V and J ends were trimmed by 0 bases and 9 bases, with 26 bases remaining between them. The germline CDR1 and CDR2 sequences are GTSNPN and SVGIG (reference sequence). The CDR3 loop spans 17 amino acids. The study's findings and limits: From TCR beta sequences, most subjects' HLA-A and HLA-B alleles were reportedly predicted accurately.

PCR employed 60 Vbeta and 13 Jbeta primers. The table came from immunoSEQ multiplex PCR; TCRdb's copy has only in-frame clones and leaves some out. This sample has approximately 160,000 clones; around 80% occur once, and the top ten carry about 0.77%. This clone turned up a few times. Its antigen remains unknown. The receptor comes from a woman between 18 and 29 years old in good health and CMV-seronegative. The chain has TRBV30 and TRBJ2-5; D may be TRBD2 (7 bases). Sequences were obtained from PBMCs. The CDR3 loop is CAWSVRVGGADNMAQYF. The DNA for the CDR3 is TGTGCCTGGAGTGTACGGGTGGGGGGGGCGGATAATATGGCCCAGTACTTC.